These 2 T cell receptor beta chains were all obtained from the same sample, sequenced in a study of shared clonotypes between healthy human individuals. The protocol was immunoSEQ multiplex PCR, while the TCRdb copy is restricted to in-frame clones and leaves out a portion. This table has a few million clones, approximately 95% appearing once. Sequencing was done on a sample of naive CD4+ T cells from PBMCs. Specified subset: CD45RA+ positively selected. Every receptor here comes from a man in his late teens or twenties in good health. Some clones in this sample may be carry-over from other donors' samples.

About this clone itself: Other DNA sequences in this sample translate to the same CDR3. The gene calls are TRBV28 and TRBJ1-4; D gene uncertain. CDR1 is MDHEN and CDR2 is SYDVKM in the germline V gene. The V end lost 3 bases, the J end lost 8 bases, and 10 bases lay between the germline ends. The CDR3 consists of 13 residues. As DNA, the CDR3 is TGTGCCAGCAGTTTTAGGGTCGGAGAAAAACTGTTTTTT. This encodes CASSFRVGEKLFF.

This clone was seen only once. V usage is TRBV6-5 and J usage is TRBJ2-1, with D possibly matching TRBD1 (6 bases). V was clipped by 5 bases and J by 2 bases, with 13 bases between them. The germline gives CDR1 MNHEY, CDR2 SVGAGI. CDR3 length equals 15 residues. The CDR3 sequence: CASSRDTITYNEQFF. In DNA form, the CDR3 reads TGTGCCAGCAGTCGGGACACAATTACCTACAATGAGCAGTTCTTC.